The clone carrying this T cell receptor (beta chain) has a handful of counts. Its antigen is unidentified. The PCR had 60 Vbeta and 13 Jbeta primers. Authors' processing steps: In a later analysis, of roughly 73 million unique beta chains, 9 million to 11 million appeared in at least two donors. The table came from immunoSEQ multiplex PCR; TCRdb's copy has only in-frame clones and leaves some out. That table gives V, J and clone size, and the DNA gave D and trimming. The data contain 95,000 to 150,000 clones, roughly 80% of them seen just once; the ten biggest clones take up 3% to 4%. This CDR3 spans 16 amino acids. The germline CDR1 and CDR2 sequences are MNHEY and SMNVEV (reference sequence). V lost 0 bases and J lost 2; bases outside the gene matches: 2. The sample is drawn from a study of cytomegalovirus exposure and HLA in healthy donors. Whole-study findings and limits: At a 0.05 false discovery rate, a later analysis found around 15,000 TCR beta sequences to be associated with HLA alleles.

The chain employs TRBV27 and TRBJ2-7, with 12 bases fitting TRBD2. This TCR was recovered from a woman aged 50 to 60 in good health and CMV-seronegative. The sequenced sample was PBMCs. The CDR3 here is CASSLSRTSGAYEQYF. Written as DNA, the CDR3 is TGTGCCAGCAGTTTATCGCGGACTAGCGGGGCCTACGAGCAGTACTTC.